This T cell receptor beta chain was sequenced in a study of a mutant IDH1 vaccine in newly diagnosed glioma. Study as a whole: Treated patients had a mean age of about 44 years and a roughly 62% male, around 40% female split.

This clone appeared a few times. Its cognate antigen is unknown. TCRdb's copy holds only in-frame clones and misses some; the assay was immunoSEQ multiplex PCR. In the table there are approximately 80,000 clones, approximately 78% of which are singletons. Time point noted: week 47, end of study. Each dose of the vaccine consisted of 300 ug of mutant IDH1 20-mer peptide, with topical imiquimod. Eight vaccine injections were given to patients in weeks 1, 3, 5, 7, 11, 15, 19 and 23. Points from the study as a whole: Among patients, around 93% showed immune responses induced by the vaccine.

The TCR comes from a middle-aged man with glioma. This sample comprised PBMCs, obtained from a glioma patient whose treatment included an IDH1 peptide vaccine.

The CDR3 DNA reads as TGTGCCAGCAGTGAAAAACTAGCGGGAGGCAATGAGCAGTTCTTC. It is translated as CASSEKLAGGNEQFF. This chain joins TRBV6-4 and TRBJ2-1, with 12 bases identical to TRBD2. The CDR3 sequence is 15 residues long. Germline values: CDR1 MRHNA, CDR2 SNTAGT. Germline trimming cut 3 bases from V and 6 bases from J; bases unmatched to any gene: 3.